Below are 17 T cell receptor beta chains sequenced from a single sample in a study of cytomegalovirus exposure and HLA in healthy donors. Profiled with immunoSEQ multiplex PCR; TCRdb holds only in-frame clones, not every one. This table holds 100,000 to 150,000 clones, about 85% found once. Sequenced input: PBMCs. Every receptor here comes from a woman aged 25 to 39 in good health and CMV-seronegative.

Notes on this clone: The same CDR3 arises from other DNA sequences in this sample as well. This chain uses TRBV7-3 with TRBJ2-1; 7 nucleotides line up with TRBD2. Germline V gives CDR1 SGHTA, CDR2 FQGTGA. With V trimmed by 4 bases and J by 1 base, 4 bases remained unmatched. The CDR3 loop spans 15 amino acids. The CDR3 reads CASSSAGSSYNEQFF. The DNA of the CDR3 is TGTGCCAGCAGCTCAGCGGGGTCTTCCTACAATGAGCAGTTCTTC.

The rearrangement uses TRBV11-3 and TRBJ2-3; D perhaps matches TRBD2 (5 bases). The CDR3 consists of 14 residues. CDR1 and CDR2 (germline): SGHNT, YENEEA. The ends were cut back, 4 bases at V and 1 base at J, with 9 bases in the middle. CDR3 protein: CASSSHGGTDTQYF. CDR3 DNA: TGTGCCAGCAGCTCCCACGGGGGCACAGATACGCAGTATTTT. Combining the CDR3 with reference TRBV11-3 and TRBJ2-3 gives the whole variable domain EAGVVQSPRYKIIEKKQPVAFWCNPISGHNTLYWYLQNLGQGPELLIRYENEEAVDDSQLPKDRFSAERLKGVDSTLKIQPAELGDSAVYLCASSSHGGTDTQYFGPGTRLTVL.

The CDR3 DNA follows: TGTGCCAGCAGCTTGTCAGGGGGAGGCCTGGAGACCCAGTACTTC. Translated: CASSLSGGGLETQYF. The V gene is TRBV5-5, the J gene TRBJ2-5; D is possibly TRBD1 (7 bases). V was cut by 1 base and J by 5 bases, with 15 bases left in between. Germline V lookup: CDR1 SGHKS, CDR2 YYEKEE (reference sequence). The CDR3 is 15 residues long.

This clone occurred a few times. The V and J genes are TRBV6-6 and TRBJ1-4; D is ambiguous. This CDR3 has 13 amino acids. Trimming shortened V by 6 bases and J by 8 bases, and 13 bases separated the two germline ends. Germline CDR1 is MNHNY and CDR2 is SVGAGI (reference sequence). CDR3 protein: CASSPTTGEKLFF. CDR3 in DNA: TGTGCCAGCAGCCCCACCACGGGGGAAAAACTGTTTTTT.

The CDR3 region has the DNA TGTGCCACCAGCATCCTCCCCATTTGGCATTATAGCAATCAGCCCCAGCATTTT. It specifies CATSILPIWHYSNQPQHF. The chain is built from TRBV15 and TRBJ1-5; D is unresolved. The V gene lost 4 bases and the J gene lost 0 bases, with 19 bases spanning the gap. The CDR3 loop spans 18 amino acids. Germline V gene sequence: CDR1 LNHNV, CDR2 YYDKDF (reference sequence). The full variable domain, with the rest looked up from reference TRBV15 and TRBJ1-5, is DAMVIQNPRYQVTQFGKPVTLSCSQTLNHNVMYWYQQKSSQAPKLLFHYYDKDFNNEADTPDNFQSRRPNTSFCFLDIRSPGLGDTAMYLCATSILPIWHYSNQPQHFGDGTRLSIL.

The V and J genes are TRBV7-9 and TRBJ1-3; D is unclear. The V end was cut by 3 bases, the J end by 1 base, with 13 bases between. Germline CDR1 and CDR2: SEHNR and FQNEAQ (reference sequence). The CDR3 loop spans 16 amino acids. CDR3 in amino acids: CASSLEIQRSGNTIYF. In DNA, the CDR3 is TGTGCCAGCAGCTTGGAGATCCAGAGGTCTGGAAACACCATATATTTT.

V and J are TRBV19 and TRBJ1-3; D might be TRBD1 (6 bases). The CDR3 has 15 residues. With 5 bases removed from V and 0 bases from J, the gap between germline ends came to 11 bases. Germline V CDR1 and CDR2: LNHDA, SQIVND (reference sequence). The CDR3 spells CASSVQGVSGNTIYF. In nucleotides, the CDR3 is TGTGCCAGTAGTGTACAGGGAGTCTCTGGAAACACCATATATTTT.

A few counts support this clone. The chain employs TRBV2 and TRBJ1-6; 7 bases are shared with TRBD1. CDR1 and CDR2 from the germline V gene are SNHLY and FYNNEI. The CDR3 spans 15 residues. V shed 3 bases, J shed 9 bases, and the junction held 8 bases outside the gene matches. The CDR3 nucleotides read TGTGCCAGCAGTGAGGATGACAGGGATCTTTCACCCCTCCACTTT. Its translation is CASSEDDRDLSPLHF. Drawing the rest from reference TRBV2 and TRBJ1-6, the complete variable domain is EPEVTQTPSHQVTQMGQEVILRCVPISNHLYFYWYRQILGQKVEFLVSFYNNEISEKSEIFDDQFSVERPDGSNFTLKIRSTKLEDSAMYFCASSEDDRDLSPLHFGNGTRLTVT.

This chain joins TRBV15 and TRBJ2-3; D is unclear. The CDR3 runs to 16 residues. Germline V gene lookup returns CDR1 LNHNV and CDR2 YYDKDF (reference sequence). V lost 0 bases to trimming and J lost 2 bases, with 12 bases between them. The CDR3 loop is CATSRDLGTSTDTQYF. In nucleotides, the CDR3 is TGTGCCACCAGCAGAGATCTCGGTACCTCCACAGATACGCAGTATTTT.

The chain employs TRBV6-6 and TRBJ2-7; D perhaps matches TRBD1 (5 bases). V was clipped by 5 bases and J by 2 bases, with 16 bases between them. This CDR3 has 15 residues. Germline-derived CDR1 and CDR2 are MNHNY and SVGAGI (reference sequence). In DNA form, the CDR3 reads TGTGCCAGCAGTGACCCTATAGACAGTACCTACGAGCAGTACTTC. Its translation: CASSDPIDSTYEQYF.

The rearrangement joins TRBV5-1 to TRBJ2-5; TRBD1 agrees at 9 bases. V lost 4 bases to trimming and J lost 1 base; unmatched junction nucleotides: 5. The CDR3 totals 15 residues. CDR1 and CDR2 from the germline V gene are SGHRS and YFSETQ. Written as DNA, the CDR3 is TGCGCCAGCAGCCGGAGGGGACAGGGCCAAGAGACCCAGTACTTC. Translating gives CASSRRGQGQETQYF.

The V call is TRBV7-9, the J call TRBJ1-2; TRBD1 aligns across 7 bases. Trimming cost V 3 bases and J 4 bases; bases outside gene matches: 2. This CDR3 is built from 13 residues. Germline CDR1 is SEHNR and CDR2 is FQNEAQ (reference sequence). The CDR3 DNA reads TGTGCCAGCAGCTTCAGGGGGATCTATGGCTACACCTTC. This translates into CASSFRGIYGYTF.

The chain is built from TRBV19 and TRBJ1-1; D remains ambiguous. V lost 3 bases and J lost 1, with 6 bases in between. This CDR3 comprises 13 residues. Per the germline V gene, CDR1 is LNHDA and CDR2 is SQIVND (reference sequence). This CDR3 is CASSISGNTEAFF. The CDR3, as DNA: TGTGCCAGTAGTATCTCAGGGAACACTGAAGCTTTCTTT.

The chain couples TRBV19 to TRBJ1-5; D not resolved. The CDR3 consists of 16 residues. The ends were cut back, 4 bases at V and 0 bases at J, with 13 bases in the middle. The germline CDR1 and CDR2 sequences are LNHDA and SQIVND (reference sequence). CDR3: CASSNRPGPSNQPQHF. DNA of the CDR3: TGTGCCAGTAGTAATCGTCCAGGTCCTAGCAATCAGCCCCAGCATTTT.

V and J are TRBV30 and TRBJ2-2; D is uncertain. Trimming pared 0 bases from V and 0 bases from J, leaving 5 bases between. Germline CDR1 GTSNPN, CDR2 SVGIG (reference sequence). The CDR3 has 14 amino acids. The CDR3 DNA reads TGTGCCTGGAGTGTACAGCCGAACACCGGGGAGCTGTTTTTT. This translates into CAWSVQPNTGELFF.

The chain recombines TRBV2 with TRBJ2-7, with 7 bases identical to TRBD1. TRBJ2-5 explains the end of the DNA better; the J call may be wrong. The germline V gene has CDR1 SNHLY and CDR2 FYNNEI. The CDR3 has 11 amino acids. The CDR3 here is CASRGTVTQYF. CDR3 DNA sequence: TGTGCCAGCAGGGGGACAGTGACCCAGTACTTC.

The chain employs TRBV7-8 and TRBJ2-2; the D is unclear. This CDR3 is built from 16 residues. Between the trimmed V and J ends, which lost 2 bases and 1 base, there was a span of 11 bases. The V gene's germline CDR1 is SGHVS and CDR2 FQNEAQ. CDR3 in DNA: TGTGCCAGCAGCTTATTAGGCGGTTTGAACACCGGGGAGCTGTTTTTT. This codes for CASSLLGGLNTGELFF.